The 17 T cell receptor beta chains given below trace back to one sample, sequenced in a study of blood T cell repertoires in COVID-19. Method: immunoSEQ multiplex PCR; TCRdb's copy keeps in-frame clones and lacks some. The table records around 250,000 clones, around 86% of them present only once. The sequencing sample was made of PBMCs or T cells enriched from blood (not recorded which). These receptors were taken from a woman aged 45-65 years who had recovered from COVID-19.

This clone was detected only once. V and J are TRBV12-3 or TRBV12-4 and TRBJ1-4; D gene uncertain. The CDR3 totals 12 residues. V was cut by 3 bases and J by 13 bases, with 12 bases left in between. The CDR3 DNA reads as TGTGCCAGCAGTTTTTGGGGAGACGTACTGTTTTTT. Translated, it gives CASSFWGDVLFF.

This chain connects TRBV5-4 to TRBJ2-1, with D perhaps matching TRBD1 (5 bases). The CDR3 has 13 residues. V lost 2 bases, J lost 10 bases, and 13 bases lay in between. Germline assignment: CDR1 SGHNT and CDR2 YYREEE (reference sequence). In nucleotides, the CDR3 is TGTGCCAGCAGCTTAGATTTAAAGGGGGAGCAGTTCTTC. Residues: CASSLDLKGEQFF.

The gene calls are TRBV28 and TRBJ2-7; 10 nucleotides match TRBD2. Unmatched junction bases numbered 13, after V lost 2 bases and J lost 6 bases. The CDR3 totals 17 residues. Germline CDR1 is MDHEN and CDR2 is SYDVKM. The DNA for the CDR3 is TGTGCCAGCAGTTTAGCTCCTACGCTAGCGGGAGAATTCGAGCAGTACTTC. It codes for CASSLAPTLAGEFEQYF.

The rearrangement links TRBV14 to TRBJ1-6, with TRBD1 matching over 10 bases. Losses at the gene ends were 5 bases for V and 9 bases for J; bases not matched to a gene: 4. Germline V lookup: CDR1 SGHDN, CDR2 FVKESK. The CDR3 is 14 amino acids. The CDR3 is CASSEGQGSSPLHF. As DNA, the CDR3 is TGTGCCAGCAGCGAGGGACAGGGGTCTTCACCCCTCCACTTT.

This clone was recorded a few times. The chain joins TRBV4-1 to TRBJ1-5, with 7 bases aligning to TRBD1. The CDR3 spans 14 residues. The J segment lost 6 bases and the V segment lost 2 bases, leaving 4 bases of the junction unmatched. The V gene's germline CDR1 is MGHRA and CDR2 YSYEKL. CDR3 protein: CASSQPTGTQPQHF. For the CDR3, the DNA is TGCGCCAGCAGCCAACCGACAGGGACTCAGCCCCAGCATTTT.

This chain connects TRBV20-1 to TRBJ2-7, with D uncertain. This CDR3 spans 11 amino acids. The germline V gene has CDR1 DFQATT and CDR2 SNEGSKA (reference sequence). V was shortened by 6 bases and J by 3 bases, with 9 bases between the two germline ends. CDR3 nucleotide sequence: TGCAGTGCCAGAAGGAGCTACGAGCAGTACTTC. This translates into CSARRSYEQYF.

The chain employs TRBV12-3 or TRBV12-4 and TRBJ2-1; D remains unclear. The CDR3 spans 11 residues. The V end lost 6 bases, the J end lost 7 bases, and 7 bases lay between the germline ends. The CDR3: CASSSRNEQFF. DNA for the CDR3: TGTGCCAGCAGCTCTAGGAATGAGCAGTTCTTC.

This chain uses TRBV10-3 with TRBJ1-6, with D unresolved. The V and J ends lost 6 bases and 6 bases respectively, with 9 bases between them. CDR1 is ENHRY and CDR2 is SYGVKD in the germline V gene. CDR3 size: 13 residues. The CDR3 sequence: CAIRGPANSPLHF. Written as DNA, the CDR3 is TGTGCCATCAGGGGCCCGGCTAATTCACCCCTCCACTTT.

The rearrangement joins TRBV2 to TRBJ1-2, with 7 bases identical to TRBD1. V dropped 4 bases and J dropped 2; count of bases not matched to a gene: 4. The CDR3 contains 14 residues. Germline CDR1 SNHLY, CDR2 FYNNEI. CDR3 region: CASSGQGQNYGYTF. The CDR3 DNA follows: TGTGCCAGCAGTGGACAGGGTCAAAACTATGGCTACACCTTC.

The chain employs TRBV5-1 and TRBJ1-3; D is uncertain. V lost 0 bases to trimming and J lost 0 bases, with 10 bases between them. The CDR3 is 16 amino acids. Germline CDR1 reads SGHRS; CDR2 reads YFSETQ. The CDR3 nucleotides read TGCGCCAGCAGCTTGGGTCCCTGGAGCTCTGGAAACACCATATATTTT. Its protein product is CASSLGPWSSGNTIYF.

This clone was detected only once. The chain carries TRBV11-2 and TRBJ2-2; maybe TRBD1 (6 bases). CDR1 is SGHAT, CDR2 FQNNGV, per germline. The CDR3 spans 15 residues. V was cut by 4 bases and J by 1 base, with 10 bases left in between. The CDR3 DNA reads TGTGCCAGCAGCTCAAACAGGGTGAACACCGGGGAGCTGTTTTTT. It is translated as CASSSNRVNTGELFF.

This clone was seen once. The rearrangement links TRBV15 to TRBJ2-7; 8 nucleotides align to TRBD2. Unmatched junction bases numbered 13, after V lost 0 bases and J lost 3 bases. The length of the CDR3 is 18 residues. Germline CDR1 and CDR2: LNHNV and YYDKDF (reference sequence). The CDR3: CATSRDLATSGRLYEQYF. CDR3 nucleotides: TGTGCCACCAGCAGAGATCTCGCTACTAGCGGCAGACTCTACGAGCAGTACTTC.

This rearrangement joins TRBV5-1 to TRBJ1-2, with 7 bases that match TRBD1. The CDR3 contains 14 residues. J was trimmed by 6 bases and V by 4 bases; bases with no gene match: 9. Germline V CDR1 and CDR2: SGHRS, YFSETQ. The chain's CDR3 is CASSLTGFINGYTF. Here the CDR3 DNA reads TGCGCCAGCAGCCTGACAGGGTTCATCAATGGCTACACCTTC. The full variable domain, in which reference TRBV5-1 and TRBJ1-2 provide the parts outside the CDR3, is KAGVTQTPRYLIKTRGQQVTLSCSPISGHRSVSWYQQTPGQGLQFLFEYFSETQRNKGNFPGRFSGRQFSNSRSEMNVSTLELGDSALYLCASSLTGFINGYTFGSGTRLTVV.

The chain carries TRBV30 and TRBJ2-3; 8 bases map to TRBD2. After removal of 3 bases from V and 13 bases from J, the junction contained 12 bases not matched to a gene. CDR3 length equals 13 residues. Germline lookup yields CDR1 GTSNPN and CDR2 SVGIG (reference sequence). DNA of the CDR3: TGTGCCTGGAGCCAACCACGGGGGGGGAGGAAGTATTTT. This encodes CAWSQPRGGRKYF.

This clone has just a few counts. V gene TRBV7-9 combines with J gene TRBJ2-7; 8 bases match TRBD2. Germline V gene data show CDR1 as SEHNR and CDR2 as FQNEAQ (reference sequence). The trim removed 3 bases at V and 3 bases at J, leaving 10 bases unmatched. The CDR3 has 16 amino acids. The CDR3 loop reads CASSFTKAGVGYEQYF. The CDR3, as DNA: TGTGCCAGCAGCTTTACGAAAGCGGGAGTAGGCTACGAGCAGTACTTC.

V gene TRBV11-2 combines with J gene TRBJ2-7; D is perhaps TRBD2 (6 bases). Trimming stripped 0 bases from V and 3 bases from J, with 12 bases between. Per the germline V gene, CDR1 is SGHAT and CDR2 is FQNNGV. This CDR3 has 15 amino acids. Written as DNA, the CDR3 is TGTGCCAGCAGCTTAGATCCGGGACTCGTCTACGAGCAGTACTTC. Its protein is CASSLDPGLVYEQYF.

The rearrangement links TRBV28 to TRBJ1-3, with 7 bases matching TRBD1. The junction had 12 bases not matched to a gene; V was cut back by 6 bases and J by 4 bases. The CDR3 contains 16 residues. CDR1 and CDR2 (germline): MDHEN, SYDVKM. CDR3 sequence: CASSLTGRDRGNTIYF. The CDR3 coding sequence is TGTGCCAGCAGCCTGACTGGCCGGGACAGAGGAAACACCATATATTTT.